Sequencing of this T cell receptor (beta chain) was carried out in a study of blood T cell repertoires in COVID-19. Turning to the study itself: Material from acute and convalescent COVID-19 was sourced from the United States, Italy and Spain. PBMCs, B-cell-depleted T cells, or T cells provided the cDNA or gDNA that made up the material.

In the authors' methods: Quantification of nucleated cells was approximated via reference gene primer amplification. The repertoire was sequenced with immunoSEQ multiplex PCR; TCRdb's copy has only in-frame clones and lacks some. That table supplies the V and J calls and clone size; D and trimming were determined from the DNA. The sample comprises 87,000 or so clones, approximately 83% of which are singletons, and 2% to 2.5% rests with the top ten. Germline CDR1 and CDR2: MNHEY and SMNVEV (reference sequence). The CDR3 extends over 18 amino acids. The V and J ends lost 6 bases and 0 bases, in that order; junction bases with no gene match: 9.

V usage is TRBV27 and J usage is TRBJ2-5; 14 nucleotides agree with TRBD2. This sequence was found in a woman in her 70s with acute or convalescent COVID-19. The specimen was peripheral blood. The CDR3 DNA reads TGTGCCAGCAGCCCCGGGACTAGCGGGGGACTTCACCAAGAGACCCAGTACTTC. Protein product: CASSPGTSGGLHQETQYF.